These 6 T cell receptor beta chains were all obtained from the same sample, sequenced in a study of T cell repertoires in cytomegalovirus infection. MiXCR, run by TCRdb on the reads, gives a single entry per CDR3 protein. Of 200,000 or so distinct CDR3 sequences listed, about 28% were seen once; the top ten hold 30% to 35%. The sequencing sample was made of PBMCs. The receptor source for this set is a human donor in good health (CMV status not recorded). Some clones in this sample may be carry-over from other donors' samples.

The chain is built from TRBV27 and TRBJ1-5, with 11 bases aligning to TRBD1. This CDR3 comprises 18 residues. The germline gives CDR1 MNHEY, CDR2 SMNVEV (reference sequence). V gave up 5 bases and J gave up 1 base; unmatched junction bases: 10. The CDR3 loop is CASSPDRGRGSSNQPQHF. The CDR3 nucleotides are TGTGCCAGCAGTCCGGACAGGGGGCGAGGATCGAGCAATCAGCCCCAGCATTTT.

The rearrangement uses TRBV12-3 or TRBV12-4 and TRBJ2-2; 7 nucleotides line up with TRBD2. There are 15 residues in the CDR3. Trimming cost V 6 bases and J 3 bases; bases outside gene matches: 7. The CDR3 region is CASSAGVGYTGELFF. In DNA form, the CDR3 reads TGTGCCAGCAGCGCGGGGGTTGGGTACACCGGGGAGCTGTTTTTT.

The chain links TRBV13 to TRBJ1-1; TRBD1 agrees at 8 bases. The CDR3 contains 14 residues. The J segment lost 5 bases and the V segment lost 4 bases, leaving 6 bases of the junction unmatched. Germline assignment: CDR1 PRHDT and CDR2 FYEKMQ (reference sequence). The DNA for the CDR3 is TGTGCCAGCAGCTGGAACGACAGGGGAACTGAAGCTTTCTTT. Amino acids: CASSWNDRGTEAFF.

The chain couples TRBV30 to TRBJ1-2; possible D gene TRBD1, 5 bases. This CDR3 comprises 11 residues. Trimming cost V 4 bases and J 6 bases, with 9 bases left between them. The germline CDR1 and CDR2 sequences are GTSNPN and SVGIG (reference sequence). CDR3 nucleotides: TGTGCCTGGATCAGGGACCATGGCTACACCTTC. It yields the protein CAWIRDHGYTF.

This clonotype was detected only a few times. The rearrangement links TRBV7-6 to TRBJ2-3; TRBD2 might be the D (5 bases). Germline assignment: CDR1 SGHVS and CDR2 FNYEAQ. The CDR3 runs to 15 residues. The ends were cut back, 0 bases at V and 1 base at J, with 8 bases in the middle. Here the CDR3 DNA reads TGTGCCAGCAGCTTAGCTGGGCGGGGCACAGATACGCAGTATTTT. Protein sequence: CASSLAGRGTDTQYF.

The rearrangement links TRBV18 to TRBJ2-7; D tentatively reads TRBD1 or TRBD2 (6 bases each). The ends were cut back, 3 bases at V and 3 bases at J, with 15 bases in the middle. The CDR3 length is 15 residues. Per germline, CDR1 KGHSH and CDR2 LQKENI. The CDR3 DNA sequence: TGTGCCAGCTCACCGGAGGGGGGAGACTACTACGAGCAGTACTTC. The encoded protein is CASSPEGGDYYEQYF.